Listed here are 24 T cell receptor beta chains from one sample, sequenced in a study of Graves' ophthalmopathy and Graves' hyperthyroidism. RNA transcripts were the source from which TCR beta CDR3 regions were amplified. Following a first-round RT-PCR that used HTBI primers, a second-round multiplex PCR was carried out. A single record per CDR3 protein comes from TCRdb applying MiXCR to the multiplex PCR reads. The sample lists 400,000 or so distinct CDR3 sequences, less than 20% occurring once. The specimen was peripheral blood. Source of these receptors: a woman aged 18-29 years with stable Graves' hyperthyroidism.

This clonotype was observed many times. The rearrangement uses TRBV10-2 and TRBJ1-2; D perhaps matches TRBD1 (6 bases). This CDR3 region has 13 residues. V lost 2 bases, J lost 6 bases, and 10 bases lay in between. Germline loops: CDR1 WSHSY, CDR2 SAAADI. The CDR3 protein is CASSETGPHGYTF. The CDR3 nucleotides are TGCGCCAGCAGTGAGACAGGGCCCCATGGCTACACCTTC.

This clonotype came up many times. The CDR3 is CASSYGQPPYGYTF. CDR3 in DNA: TGTGCCAGCAGTTATGGACAGCCTCCCTATGGCTACACCTTC. The chain combines TRBV6-2 or TRBV6-3 with TRBJ1-2; possibly TRBD1 for D (6 bases). V gave up 3 bases and J gave up 4 bases, with 12 bases separating them. The CDR3 has 14 residues. CDR1 is MNHEY and CDR2 is SVGEGT in the germline V gene.

This clonotype showed up many times. A junction boundary mismatches the germline segment, possibly from a read error. The gene calls are TRBV10-1 and TRBJ1-1; D uncertain. This CDR3 spans 13 amino acids. The V gene's germline CDR1 is WNHNN and CDR2 SYGVQD (reference sequence). The CDR3 reads CASSVLGNSEAFF. Here the CDR3 DNA reads TGCGCCAGCAGTGTTTTAGGGAACTCTGAAGCTTTCTTT.

This clonotype appeared many times. The rearrangement uses TRBV28 and TRBJ2-5, with TRBD1 as a possible D gene (6 bases). The CDR3 spans 14 residues. Trimming took off 6 bases at V and 2 bases at J, with 13 bases between the two ends. Looked up from germline, CDR1 is MDHEN and CDR2 is SYDVKM. The CDR3 DNA is TGTGCCAGCAGGCACTCAGGGGAGCAAGAGACCCAGTACTTC. Translated: CASRHSGEQETQYF.

The chain joins TRBV6-5 to TRBJ2-7; 12 bases match TRBD2. The trim removed 5 bases at V and 2 bases at J, leaving 4 bases unmatched. This CDR3 has 15 residues. Germline loops: CDR1 MNHEY, CDR2 SVGAGI. The CDR3 sequence is CASSHRLAGAYEQYF. As DNA, the CDR3 is TGTGCCAGCAGTCACCGACTAGCGGGAGCCTACGAGCAGTACTTC.

At least ten counts were recorded for this clonotype. The rearrangement uses TRBV7-2 and TRBJ1-2; no reliable D call. Between the trimmed V and J ends, which lost 5 bases and 4 bases, there was a span of 8 bases. The germline gives CDR1 SGHTA, CDR2 FQGNSA. The length of the CDR3 is 12 residues. Here the CDR3 DNA reads TGTGCCAGCAGCCGCCCCCTCTATGGCTACACCTTC. Its translation: CASSRPLYGYTF.

This clonotype came up many times. This sequence joins TRBV2 and TRBJ2-2, with no clear D. The germline V gene encodes CDR1 SNHLY and CDR2 FYNNEI. The CDR3 sequence is 13 residues long. Trimming removed 4 bases from V and 6 bases from J, with 9 bases in between. The CDR3 DNA is TGTGCCAGCAGTGGTATGTGGCCCGGGGAGCTGTTTTTT. Translated, it gives CASSGMWPGELFF.

The table lists this clonotype with many counts. The CDR3, as DNA: TGTGCCAGCAGCCGCCAGGGACAGGGCCCCATAGGGCTCTATGGCTACACCTTC. This encodes CASSRQGQGPIGLYGYTF. The rearrangement joins TRBV11-3 to TRBJ1-2; 9 bases are shared with TRBD1. Germline loops: CDR1 SGHNT, CDR2 YENEEA. This CDR3 has 18 residues. V trimming: 5 bases; J trimming: 4 bases; junction bases outside the gene matches: 17.

This clonotype was counted between two and nine times. J is TRBJ2-2 and V is TRBV9; 10 positions match TRBD2. The trim removed 0 bases at V and 6 bases at J, leaving 5 bases unmatched. The CDR3 loop spans 16 amino acids. Germline-derived CDR1 and CDR2 are SGDLS and YYNGEE. For the CDR3, the DNA is TGTGCCAGCAGCGTAGCTACAACTAGCGGGGCCGGGGAGCTGTTTTTT. Translated: CASSVATTSGAGELFF.

This clonotype was observed at least ten times. The chain links TRBV3-1 to TRBJ2-7; D is uncertain. Germline lookup yields CDR1 LGHDT and CDR2 YNNKEL (reference sequence). V lost 6 bases to trimming and J lost 0 bases, with 6 bases between them. This CDR3 contains 12 residues. The CDR3 bases are TGTGCCAGCAGTCAGAGCTCCTACGAGCAGTACTTC. Amino acid sequence: CASSQSSYEQYF.

This chain joins TRBV5-1 and TRBJ2-7; TRBD1 matches 9 bases. CDR3 size: 15 residues. In germline, CDR1 is SGHRS, CDR2 YFSETQ. V was clipped by 0 bases and J by 5 bases; unmatched bases: 6. The CDR3 is CASSLGGQGIDEQYF. The CDR3 DNA follows: TGCGCCAGCAGCTTGGGGGGACAGGGTATCGACGAGCAGTACTTC.

This chain links TRBV6-5 with TRBJ1-3; D unresolved. The germline V and J ends were trimmed by 0 bases and 4 bases, with 10 bases remaining between them. From germline, CDR1 is MNHEY and CDR2 SVGAGI. The CDR3 length is 15 residues. CDR3: CASSYSPGSGNTIYF. CDR3 in DNA: TGTGCCAGCAGTTACTCCCCCGGTTCAGGAAACACCATATATTTT.

The rearrangement joins TRBV10-3 to TRBJ1-1, with D unresolved. From germline, CDR1 is ENHRY and CDR2 SYGVKD. The CDR3 extends over 13 amino acids. V lost 3 bases, J lost 1 base, and 6 bases lay in between. The CDR3 spells CAISEKANTEAFF. The CDR3 DNA reads TGTGCCATCAGTGAAAAGGCGAACACTGAAGCTTTCTTT.

V usage is TRBV20-1 and J usage is TRBJ2-5, with D possibly called TRBD1 or TRBD2 (7 bases each). Germline V gene data show CDR1 as DFQATT and CDR2 as SNEGSKA (reference sequence). This CDR3 is built from 15 residues. V lost 5 bases to trimming and J lost 2 bases, with 18 bases between them. CDR3 bases: TGCAGTGCTCCCAGGGGGGGGGGAAGACAAGAGACCCAGTACTTC. It encodes CSAPRGGGRQETQYF.

This clonotype was counted many times. V gene TRBV6-5 combines with J gene TRBJ2-5, with D tentatively TRBD1 (5 bases). V was shortened by 6 bases and J by 2 bases, with 19 bases between the two germline ends. Germline V lookup: CDR1 MNHEY, CDR2 SVGAGI. CDR3 size: 16 residues. CDR3 sequence (DNA): TGTGCCAGCAGCCGTAATTTTGGCAGGGCTCAAGAGACCCAGTACTTC. Protein: CASSRNFGRAQETQYF.

This clonotype was counted at least ten times. The CDR3 region has the DNA TGTGCCAGCAGTGAGGGACGGGTACAAGAGACCCAGTACTTC. It encodes CASSEGRVQETQYF. The chain employs TRBV6-1 and TRBJ2-5, with D perhaps TRBD1 or TRBD2 (5 bases each). With 3 bases removed from V and 2 bases from J, the gap between germline ends came to 10 bases. Germline CDR1 and CDR2: MNHNS and SASEGT. The CDR3 is 14 amino acids.

CDR3 in amino acids: CASSLGPKNTGELFF. The CDR3 DNA follows: TGTGCCAGCAGCTTGGGACCGAAGAACACCGGGGAGCTGTTTTTT. This chain links TRBV7-3 with TRBJ2-2; D possibly uses TRBD1 or TRBD2 (5 bases each). Per germline, CDR1 SGHTA and CDR2 FQGTGA. With 3 bases removed from V and 1 base from J, the gap between germline ends came to 9 bases. The CDR3 is 15 residues long.

This clonotype was detected only a few times. This may stem from a read error, because a much larger clone lies one nucleotide away. V gene TRBV6-1 combines with J gene TRBJ1-6; no clear D. The CDR3 extends over 14 amino acids. Germline CDR1 MNHNS, CDR2 SASEGT. CDR3 in amino acids: CASSEGGNNSHLHF. The CDR3 coding sequence is TGTGCCAGCAGTGAAGGAGGGAATAATTCACACCTCCACTTT.

This clonotype occurred many times. The chain links TRBV19 to TRBJ1-2, with a tentative D call TRBD1 (5 bases). The CDR3 extends over 14 amino acids. CDR1 and CDR2 (germline): LNHDA, SQIVND (reference sequence). V lost 0 bases and J lost 8, with 13 bases in between. CDR3 amino acids: CASSIEEGLGGYTF. CDR3 nucleotides: TGTGCCAGTAGTATAGAGGAGGGGTTGGGAGGCTACACCTTC.

A few counts support this clonotype. The chain's CDR3 is CASSLMRGNSPLHF. CDR3 nucleotide sequence: TGTGCCAGCAGCTTAATGCGGGGTAATTCACCCCTCCACTTT. The gene calls are TRBV7-8 and TRBJ1-6, with D unclear. The V end was cut by 2 bases, the J end by 6 bases, with 8 bases between. Germline-derived CDR1 and CDR2 are SGHVS and FQNEAQ. CDR3 size: 14 residues.

The V call is TRBV6-1, the J call TRBJ2-7; D might be TRBD2 (5 bases). V shed 5 bases and J shed 1 base, with 12 bases lying between them. The CDR3 sequence is 14 residues long. Germline assignment: CDR1 MNHNS and CDR2 SASEGT. The CDR3 reads CASSRDTASYEQYF. CDR3 sequence (DNA): TGTGCCAGCAGTCGGGATACTGCATCCTACGAGCAGTACTTC.

The table lists this clonotype with many counts. The V gene is TRBV6-5, the J gene TRBJ1-6; tentative D call: TRBD1 (5 bases). This CDR3 is 16 amino acids long. V was pared by 2 bases and J by 9 bases, with 17 bases between. Germline lookup yields CDR1 MNHEY and CDR2 SVGAGI. CDR3: CASSYGVGATGSPLHF. The CDR3 nucleotides are TGTGCCAGCAGTTACGGAGTAGGGGCAACGGGTTCACCCCTCCACTTT.

This clonotype was detected a few times. The V call is TRBV6-1, the J call TRBJ1-2; 8 nucleotides align to TRBD1. Germline values: CDR1 MNHNS, CDR2 SASEGT. With 7 bases clipped from V and 2 bases from J, the junction kept 6 bases outside the gene matches. The CDR3 runs to 14 residues. CDR3 nucleotide sequence: TGTGCCAGCAAACAGACAGGGGCAAACTATGGCTACACCTTC. Translation: CASKQTGANYGYTF.

In its sample, this clonotype was seen many times. This chain uses TRBV18 with TRBJ1-2, with 9 bases that match TRBD1. This CDR3 region has 15 residues. CDR1 and CDR2 (germline): KGHSH, LQKENI. V lost 2 bases, J lost 8 bases, and 9 bases stayed unmatched. CDR3 loop: CASSPEPGQGGGYTF. In nucleotides, the CDR3 is TGTGCCAGCTCACCAGAACCGGGACAGGGTGGCGGCTACACCTTC.